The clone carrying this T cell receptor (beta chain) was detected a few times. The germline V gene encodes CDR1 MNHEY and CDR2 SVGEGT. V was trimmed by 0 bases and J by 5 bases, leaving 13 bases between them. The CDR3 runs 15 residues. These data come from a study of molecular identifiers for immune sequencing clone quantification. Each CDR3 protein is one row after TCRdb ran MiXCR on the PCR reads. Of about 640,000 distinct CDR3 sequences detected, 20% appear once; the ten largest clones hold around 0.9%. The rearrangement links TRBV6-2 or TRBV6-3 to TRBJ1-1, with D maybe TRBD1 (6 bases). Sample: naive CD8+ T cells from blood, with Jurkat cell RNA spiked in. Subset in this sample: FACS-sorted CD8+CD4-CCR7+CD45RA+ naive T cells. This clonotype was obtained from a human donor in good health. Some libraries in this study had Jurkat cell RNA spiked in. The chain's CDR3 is CASSYSWGLRTEAFF. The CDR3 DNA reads TGTGCCAGCAGTTACTCATGGGGGCTTCGAACTGAAGCTTTCTTT.